This section outlines one T cell receptor (beta chain) sequence together with its context. No cognate antigen has been identified for it. Within one base of it there is no much larger clone, and no base qualities were kept. This sample is drawn from a study of blood T cell repertoires in COVID-19 (dated by TCRdb to about 2020). Regarding the study in general: Samples covering the acute and convalescent phases of COVID-19 were provided by collaborators in the United States, Italy and Spain. The dataset comprised deeply sampled blood TCRbeta repertoires from subjects exposed to, actively infected with, or recovered from COVID-19. HLA class I and class II types, where available, came from metadata supplied by the sample provider rather than from assay-based typing. A de-identified subject ID, COVID-19 status, age in years and sex were almost always included in the sample metadata. The prospective study material was composed of cDNA or gDNA derived from T cells, B-cell-depleted T cells, or PBMCs. Samples were obtained from the ongoing ImmuneRACE study (first 160 participants) and from 1,200 or so subjects provided by 6 global collaborators. The repertoires were released in a freely available public database intended as a resource for research on the immune response to SARS-CoV-2. Paper-wide results and their limitations: How much clinical and demographic metadata was included differed by source and by participant, and the metadata was provided uncurated.

TCRbeta CDR3 regions were amplified from genomic DNA by means of the immunoSEQ Assay, a bias-controlled multiplex PCR. From the authors' description of their analysis: The number of nucleated cells in each sample was estimated by amplification of reference gene primers within the assay. Sequence reads were collapsed and filtered to measure the absolute abundance of every unique TCRbeta CDR3 rearrangement. For each sample, productive Simpson clonality was calculated by taking the square root of Simpson's diversity index across productive rearrangements. TCRdb mirrors the immuneACCESS table, restricted to in-frame sequences. Some clones are absent from its copies; in checked studies, under half trace to an unresolved V gene, and the reason for the others is unknown. V and J calls and clone size are as listed in that table; D and trimming were resolved from the DNA. In this sample the table shows around 100,000 clones, roughly 80% of which occur a single time. The ten largest account for approximately 3.3% of the sample.

Whole blood was collected in K2EDTA tubes by collaborating institutions according to the institutions' own protocols. For TCRbeta analysis, collaborator samples were shipped as frozen whole blood, as isolated PBMCs, or as DNA extracted from either sample type. Compared with germline, V lacks 4 bases and J lacks 6 bases; bases without a gene match: 9. The CDR3, from cysteine to phenylalanine, totals 15 residues. Only the CDR3 DNA is retained, 45 bases long and in frame from the first base. CDR1 and CDR2, per the germline V gene, are SGHRS and YFSETQ. Sequenced input: peripheral blood. This clonotype was sampled from a woman over 75 with active or convalescent COVID-19. The sequence links TRBV5-1 to TRBJ1-1; a stretch of 10 junction bases matches TRBD1. The DNA reads as follows: TGCGCCAGCAGCCAAGACAGGGGGCTGGGGGCTGAAGCTTTCTTT. Its translation is CASSQDRGLGAEAFF.